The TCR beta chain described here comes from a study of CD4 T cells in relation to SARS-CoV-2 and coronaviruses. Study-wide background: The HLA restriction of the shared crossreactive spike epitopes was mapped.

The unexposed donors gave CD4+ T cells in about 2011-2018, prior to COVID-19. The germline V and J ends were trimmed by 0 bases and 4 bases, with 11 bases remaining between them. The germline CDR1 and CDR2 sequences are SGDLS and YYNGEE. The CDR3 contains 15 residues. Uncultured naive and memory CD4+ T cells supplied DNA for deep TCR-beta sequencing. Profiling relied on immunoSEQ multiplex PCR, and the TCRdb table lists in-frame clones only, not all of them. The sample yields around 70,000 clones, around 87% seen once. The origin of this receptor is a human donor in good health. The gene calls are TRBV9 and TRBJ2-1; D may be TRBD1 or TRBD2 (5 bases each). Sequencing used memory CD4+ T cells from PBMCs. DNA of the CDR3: TGTGCCAGCAGCGTAGTCTCGGGGCCTTACAATGAGCAGTTCTTC. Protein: CASSVVSGPYNEQFF.